The subject of this entry is one T cell receptor (beta chain). Its antigen is unidentified. This record comes from a study of cytomegalovirus exposure and HLA in healthy donors. Overall study results and limits: In a later analysis, TCR beta V- and J-gene trimming was associated with a missense DCLRE1C variant.

PCR used 60 Vbeta primers and 13 Jbeta primers. Sequencing used immunoSEQ multiplex PCR; TCRdb keeps in-frame clones, though not all of them. Here the sample spans 190,000 or so clones, about 79% being singletons. Sequenced input: PBMCs. This receptor was obtained from a boy aged 2 to 10 in good health and CMV-seronegative.

The CDR3 DNA is TGTGCCAGCACCCAAACAGGGGTCTACAATGAGCAGTTCTTC. Translated: CASTQTGVYNEQFF. V and J are TRBV7-2 and TRBJ2-1; 7 bases agree with TRBD1. V lost 7 bases to trimming and J lost 3 bases; unmatched junction nucleotides: 6. The germline gives CDR1 SGHTA, CDR2 FQGNSA. The CDR3 is 14 residues long.